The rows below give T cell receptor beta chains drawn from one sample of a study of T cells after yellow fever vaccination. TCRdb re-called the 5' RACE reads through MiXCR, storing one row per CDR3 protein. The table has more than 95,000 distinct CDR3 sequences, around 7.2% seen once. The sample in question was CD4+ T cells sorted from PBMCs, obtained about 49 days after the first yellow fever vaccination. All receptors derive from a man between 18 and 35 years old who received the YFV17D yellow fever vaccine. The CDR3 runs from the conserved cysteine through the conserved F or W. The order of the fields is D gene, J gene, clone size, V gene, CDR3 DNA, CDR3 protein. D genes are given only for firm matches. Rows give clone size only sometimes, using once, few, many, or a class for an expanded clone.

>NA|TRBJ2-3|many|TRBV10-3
TGTGCCATCAGTGGGGACGGGGCTGGCGGGGATACGCAGTATTTT
CAISGDGAGGDTQYF
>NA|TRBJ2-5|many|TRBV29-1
TGCAGCGTCCCGGGGACGGCCGAACCGGGGACCCAGTACTTC
CSVPGTAEPGTQYF
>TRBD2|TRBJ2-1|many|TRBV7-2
TGTGCCAGCAGCTTTAGGGTGGGGGGTAGCGGGGGCTCCTACAATGAGCAGTTCTTC
CASSFRVGGSGGSYNEQFF
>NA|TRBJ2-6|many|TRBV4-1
TGCGCCAGCAGCCCCCCAGGGAGAGGCTCTGGGGCCAACGTCCTGACTTTC
CASSPPGRGSGANVLTF
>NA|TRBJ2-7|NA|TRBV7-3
TGTGCCAGCAGCTTGGGGGTGGACCCTACCTACGAGCAGTACTTC
CASSLGVDPTYEQYF
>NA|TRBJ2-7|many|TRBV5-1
TGCGCCAGCAGCGGGGCAGAATATTCCTACGAGCAGTACTTC
CASSGAEYSYEQYF
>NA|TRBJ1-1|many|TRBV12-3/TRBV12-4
NA
CASSSGPARVGAFF
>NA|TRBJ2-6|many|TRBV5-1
TGCGCCAGCAGCTTGTATCTGACAGGAGGCTCTGGGGCCAACGTCCTGACTTTC
CASSLYLTGGSGANVLTF
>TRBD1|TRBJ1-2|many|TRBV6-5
TGTGCCAGCAGTCATTTTGGGACAGATGGGAAAAACTATGGCTACACCTTC
CASSHFGTDGKNYGYTF
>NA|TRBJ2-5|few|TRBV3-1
TGTGCCAGCAGCCCGATGTACCAAGAGACCCAGTACTTC
CASSPMYQETQYF
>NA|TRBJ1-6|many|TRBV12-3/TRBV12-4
TGTGCCAGCAGCAACTTTGGGGCACGTTCACCCCTCCACTTT
CASSNFGARSPLHF
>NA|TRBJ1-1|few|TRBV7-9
TGTGCCAGCAACCTAGGTCGGGGCCAGAACACTGAAGCTTTCTTT
CASNLGRGQNTEAFF
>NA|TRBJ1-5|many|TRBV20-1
TGCAGTGCTATGATCTCGGGGCTAGGGGCCCAGCATTTT
CSAMISGLGAQHF
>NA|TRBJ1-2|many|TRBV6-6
TGTGCCAGCAGTTACGCGGGGGCGGATGGCTACACCTTC
CASSYAGADGYTF
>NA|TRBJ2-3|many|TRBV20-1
TGCAGTGCTCCTCAGGGGGGGCCCCAAGGTACGCAGTATTTT
CSAPQGGPQGTQYF
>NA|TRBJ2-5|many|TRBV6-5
TGTGCCAGCAGTTCCCAATGGTCTTCGGCGGAGACCCAGTACTTC
CASSSQWSSAETQYF
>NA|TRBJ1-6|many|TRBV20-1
TGCAGTGCTAGGTTGGCAGGGAGAAATTCACCCCTCCACTTT
CSARLAGRNSPLHF
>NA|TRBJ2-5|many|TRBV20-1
TGCAGTGCTAGAGCGGGGCCGCAAGAGACCCAGTACTTC
CSARAGPQETQYF
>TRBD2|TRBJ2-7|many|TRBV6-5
TGTGCCAGCAGTTACTCCCGGACTAGCGGGGGCTACGAGCAGTACTTC
CASSYSRTSGGYEQYF
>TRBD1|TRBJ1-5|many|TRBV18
TGTGCCAGCTCACAGGACAGGGCGAGGAGCAATCAGCCCCAGCATTTT
CASSQDRARSNQPQHF
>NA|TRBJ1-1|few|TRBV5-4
TGTGCCAGCAGCCCCGAGAACAGGGAAACTGAAGCTTTCTTT
CASSPENRETEAFF
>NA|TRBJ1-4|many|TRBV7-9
TGTGCCAGCAGTCTACAGGCTATCTCCTCCGAACTGTTTTTT
CASSLQAISSELFF
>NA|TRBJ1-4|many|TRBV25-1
TGTGCCAGCAGGCATGAAAAACTGTTTTTT
CASRHEKLFF
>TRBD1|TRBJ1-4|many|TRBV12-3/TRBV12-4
TGTGCCAGCAGTTTAGGGGCAGGGGGTAATGAAAAACTGTTTTTT
CASSLGAGGNEKLFF
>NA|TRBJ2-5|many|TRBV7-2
TGTGCCAGCAGCCCTTTTGCCAGCGGAGAACAAGAGACCCAGTACTTC
CASSPFASGEQETQYF
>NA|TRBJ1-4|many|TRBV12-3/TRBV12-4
TGTGCCAGCAGTTTACAGGCGATTAATGAAAAACTGTTTTTT
CASSLQAINEKLFF
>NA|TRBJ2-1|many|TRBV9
TGTGCCAGCAGCCCCCGGAAGTACAATGAGCAGTTCTTC
CASSPRKYNEQFF
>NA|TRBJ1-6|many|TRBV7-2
TGTGCCAGCAGCTCCGGGTCTAAGGCCCTCCACTTT
CASSSGSKALHF
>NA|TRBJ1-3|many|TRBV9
TGTGCCAGCAGCGCCTATCGGAACACCATATATTTT
CASSAYRNTIYF
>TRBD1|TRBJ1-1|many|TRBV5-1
TGCGCCAGCAGCATACAGGGGGCTGGTGTCGGTGAAGCTTTCTTT
CASSIQGAGVGEAFF
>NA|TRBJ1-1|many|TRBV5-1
TGCGCCAGCAGCTTGAGGCCCGCGGTGCGGATGGACACTGAAGCTTTCTTT
CASSLRPAVRMDTEAFF
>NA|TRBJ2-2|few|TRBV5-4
TGTGCCAGCAGCTTGATGGGACTGAACACCGGGGAGCTGTTTTTT
CASSLMGLNTGELFF
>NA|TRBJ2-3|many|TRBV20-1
TGCAGTGCCCCTACCGGGACCTACACAGATACGCAGTATTTT
CSAPTGTYTDTQYF
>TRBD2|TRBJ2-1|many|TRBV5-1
TGCGCCAGCAGCCTCGGGTCTAGCGGGAATCAAGGCTACAATGAGCAGTTCTTC
CASSLGSSGNQGYNEQFF
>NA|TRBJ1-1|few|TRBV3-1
TGTGCCAGCAGCCAAGATCTTAGGTTCGGGACTGAAGCTTTCTTT
CASSQDLRFGTEAFF
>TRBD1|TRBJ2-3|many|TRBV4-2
TGTGCCAGCAGCCAAGGCAGGGGGAGCACAGATACGCAGTATTTT
CASSQGRGSTDTQYF
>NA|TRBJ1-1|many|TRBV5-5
TGTGCCAGCAGCATACAGGTGAACACTGAAGCTTTCTTT
CASSIQVNTEAFF
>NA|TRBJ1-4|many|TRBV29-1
TGCAGCGTTGAAGAGGATGAAAAACTGTTTTTT
CSVEEDEKLFF
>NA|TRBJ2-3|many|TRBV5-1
TGCGCCAGCAGCCAAGCTGACTTCGCTAGCACAGATACGCAGTATTTT
CASSQADFASTDTQYF
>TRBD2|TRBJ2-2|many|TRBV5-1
TGCGCCAGCCGGACGCGGGGGGGCCCCGGGGAGCTGTTTTTT
CASRTRGGPGELFF
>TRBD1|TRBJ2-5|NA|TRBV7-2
TGTGCCAGCAGCCACCCACAGGGGGGCCAAGAGACCCAGTACTTC
CASSHPQGGQETQYF
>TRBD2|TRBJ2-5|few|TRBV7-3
TGTGCCAGCAGCCCTAGCGGGGGCCCCGTTAGCACCCAGTACTTC
CASSPSGGPVSTQYF
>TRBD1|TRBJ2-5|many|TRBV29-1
TGCAGCGTATCGACAGGGCTCCTGGAGACCCAGTACTTC
CSVSTGLLETQYF
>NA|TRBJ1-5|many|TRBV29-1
TGCAGCGGCTCCGAAGGGCCCCAGCATTTT
CSGSEGPQHF
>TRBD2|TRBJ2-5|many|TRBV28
TGTGCCAGCAGTTTAGCGGGGGGGTTCGAGACCCAGTACTTC
CASSLAGGFETQYF
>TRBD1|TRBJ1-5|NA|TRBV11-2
TGTGCCAGCAGCTTGGGACAGGGGGCACTGGGACAGCCCCAGCATTTT
CASSLGQGALGQPQHF
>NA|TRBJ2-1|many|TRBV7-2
TGTGCCAGCATTTCCCGTTCCGGGGCTTACAATGAGCAGTTCTTC
CASISRSGAYNEQFF
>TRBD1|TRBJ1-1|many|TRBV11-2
TGTGCCAGCAGCTTAGCGGGAGGACAGGGGGAAGCTTTCTTT
CASSLAGGQGEAFF
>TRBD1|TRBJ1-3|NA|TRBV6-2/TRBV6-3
TGTGCCAGCAGTTACTCCCGACAGGGGTGGATGGGGGCTCACTCTGGAAACACCATATATTTT
CASSYSRQGWMGAHSGNTIYF
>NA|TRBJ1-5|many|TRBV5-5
TGTGCCAGCAGCACAAGAGGGGATCAGCCCCAGCATTTT
CASSTRGDQPQHF